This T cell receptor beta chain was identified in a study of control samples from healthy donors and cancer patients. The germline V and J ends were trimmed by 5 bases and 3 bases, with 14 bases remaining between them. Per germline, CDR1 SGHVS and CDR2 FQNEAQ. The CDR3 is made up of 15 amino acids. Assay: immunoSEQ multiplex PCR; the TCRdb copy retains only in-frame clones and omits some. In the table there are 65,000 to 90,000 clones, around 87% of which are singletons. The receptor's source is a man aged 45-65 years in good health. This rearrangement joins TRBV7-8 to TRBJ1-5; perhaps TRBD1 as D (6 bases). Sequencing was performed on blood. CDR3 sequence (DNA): TGTGCCAGCAGCGAGCAGGGGACGCTCAATCAGCCCCAGCATTTT. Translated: CASSEQGTLNQPQHF.